The subject of this entry is one T cell receptor (beta chain). No antigen is known for it. The repertoire was sequenced with immunoSEQ multiplex PCR; TCRdb's copy has only in-frame clones and lacks some. This sample has some 500,000 clones, with around 95% found just once. Memory CD4+ cells were the fraction left after CD45RA+ naive selection. This record comes from a study of shared clonotypes between healthy human individuals. The study's findings and limits: Naive CD4 clonotypes were shared across a handful of donors at roughly 5%. Blood alone was sampled, and tissue repertoires likely differ.

The CDR3 extends over 15 amino acids. The J segment lost 2 bases and the V segment lost 5 bases, leaving 6 bases of the junction unmatched. The germline gives CDR1 SEHNR, CDR2 FQNEAQ (reference sequence). The specimen was naive CD4+ T cells sorted from blood. Subset defined: CD45RA+ positively selected. The source of this sequence is a woman between 25 and 40 years old in good health. The J gene is TRBJ1-3, the V gene TRBV7-9; 7 bases fit TRBD1. CDR3 region: CASSEDRTPGNTIYF. The CDR3 DNA is TGTGCCAGCAGCGAGGACAGGACTCCTGGAAACACCATATATTTT.